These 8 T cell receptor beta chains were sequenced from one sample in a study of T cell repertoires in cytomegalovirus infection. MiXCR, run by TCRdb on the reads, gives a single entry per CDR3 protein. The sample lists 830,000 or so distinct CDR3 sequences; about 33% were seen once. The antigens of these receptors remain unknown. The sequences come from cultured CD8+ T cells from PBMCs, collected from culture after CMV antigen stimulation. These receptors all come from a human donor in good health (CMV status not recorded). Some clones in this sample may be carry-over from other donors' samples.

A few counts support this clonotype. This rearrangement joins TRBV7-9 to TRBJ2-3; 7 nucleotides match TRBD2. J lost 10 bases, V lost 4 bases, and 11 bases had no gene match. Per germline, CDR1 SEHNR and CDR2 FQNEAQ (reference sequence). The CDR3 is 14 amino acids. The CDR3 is CASSSPSKGRAQYF. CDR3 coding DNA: TGTGCCAGCAGCTCCCCTAGCAAGGGGAGGGCGCAGTATTTT.

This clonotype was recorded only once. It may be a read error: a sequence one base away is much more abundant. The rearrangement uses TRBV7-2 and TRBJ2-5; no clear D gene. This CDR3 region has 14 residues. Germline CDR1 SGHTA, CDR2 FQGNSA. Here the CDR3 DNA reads TGTGCCAACAGCTCCTCGCGCGCCGGGGAGACCCAGTACTTC. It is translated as CANSSSRAGETQYF.

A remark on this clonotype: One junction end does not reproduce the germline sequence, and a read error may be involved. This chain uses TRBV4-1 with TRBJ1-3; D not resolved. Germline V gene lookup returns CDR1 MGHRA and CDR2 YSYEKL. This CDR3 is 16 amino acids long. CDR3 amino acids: CASSQDPAGSGNTIYF. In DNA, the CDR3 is TGTGCCAGCAGCCAAGATCCCGCTGGATCCGGAAACACCATATATTTT.

CDR3 in DNA: TGTGCCAGTAGCGAAGCCATCTCTGGGGCCAACGTCCTGACTTTC. Its translation is CASSEAISGANVLTF. The V gene is TRBV19, the J gene TRBJ2-6; D gene ambiguous. Germline V lookup: CDR1 LNHDA, CDR2 SQIVND (reference sequence). The CDR3 spans 15 residues. V dropped 6 bases and J dropped 0 bases, with 9 bases sitting between them.

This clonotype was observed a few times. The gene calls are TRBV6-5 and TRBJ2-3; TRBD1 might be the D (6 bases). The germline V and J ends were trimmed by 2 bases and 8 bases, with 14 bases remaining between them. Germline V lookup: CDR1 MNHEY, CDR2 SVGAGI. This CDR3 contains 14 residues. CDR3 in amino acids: CASSYLVQGSTQYF. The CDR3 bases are TGTGCCAGCAGTTACCTCGTACAGGGCTCTACGCAGTATTTT.

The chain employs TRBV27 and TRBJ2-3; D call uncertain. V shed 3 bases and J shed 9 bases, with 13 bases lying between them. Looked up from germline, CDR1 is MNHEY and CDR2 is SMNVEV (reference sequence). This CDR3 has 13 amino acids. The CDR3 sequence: CASSFMSSGTQYF. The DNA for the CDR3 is TGTGCCAGCAGTTTCATGTCGTCTGGGACGCAGTATTTT.

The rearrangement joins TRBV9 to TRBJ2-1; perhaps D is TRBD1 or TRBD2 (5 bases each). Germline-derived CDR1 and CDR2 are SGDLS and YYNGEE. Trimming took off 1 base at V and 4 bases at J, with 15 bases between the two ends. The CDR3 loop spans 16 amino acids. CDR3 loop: CASSVRGGSPYNEQFF. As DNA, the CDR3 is TGTGCCAGCAGCGTACGGGGCGGGTCGCCTTACAATGAGCAGTTCTTC.

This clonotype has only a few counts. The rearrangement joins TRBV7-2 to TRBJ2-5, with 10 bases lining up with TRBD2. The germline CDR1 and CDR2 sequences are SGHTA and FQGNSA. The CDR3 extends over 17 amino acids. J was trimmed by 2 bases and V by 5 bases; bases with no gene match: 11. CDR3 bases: TGTGCCAGCAGCGGACGTATGGGACTAGCGACTCAAGAGACCCAGTACTTC. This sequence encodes CASSGRMGLATQETQYF.